The source of this T cell receptor beta chain is a study of T cell responses to AZD1222 COVID-19 vaccine. Study conclusions and caveats: Donors, mostly white British, included more females; clonal diversity was possibly underestimated.

In the case of this clone: Its antigen remains unidentified.

The CDR3 runs to 16 residues. The assay was immunoSEQ multiplex PCR, and TCRdb's table has in-frame clones only and misses some. The sample carries 150,000 or so clones, roughly four fifths recorded once. This rearrangement joins TRBV21-1 to TRBJ2-1; TRBD1 is taken as the D call from the table, unchecked against the DNA. TRBV21-1 is deemed a pseudogene. Sequencing was performed on peripheral blood, taken on day 0 of MenACWY control vaccination. The source is an adult in good health. The CDR3 spells CASSTPDRGFYNEQFF. The CDR3 DNA sequence: TGTGCCAGCAGCACCCCAGACAGGGGATTTTACAATGAGCAGTTCTTC.